This paragraph reports one T cell receptor beta chain. Its antigen remains unidentified. Other DNA variants within this sample encode the same CDR3. The sample comes from a study of Ad26.COV2.S vaccination and SARS-CoV-2 variants. About the study: Into the muscle, Ad26.COV2.S was dosed once or twice, 56 days apart.

Broader study findings: The placebo group had lower spike-specific TCR breadth than the vaccine recipients did.

V lost 2 bases and J 5 bases, leaving 3 bases between the germline ends. Germline V gene data show CDR1 as SEHNR and CDR2 as FQNEAQ (reference sequence). The CDR3 has 11 amino acids. Noted treatment: about 20 received Ad26.COV2.S at low or high dose, single or two shots; 5 received placebo; per-sample allocation not given. Vaccine and placebo recipients were sampled on day 63 after the first injection. This Boston cohort included adults aged 18-55 years. The assay was immunoSEQ multiplex PCR, and TCRdb's table has in-frame clones only and misses some. The table records 350,000 to 450,000 clones, about 90% of them present only once.

The sequenced sample was peripheral blood, obtained in a trial of Ad26.COV2.S vaccine versus placebo. The chain carries TRBV7-9 and TRBJ2-5, with D unclear. The TCR originated in a person between 18 and 60 years old who received the Ad26.COV2.S COVID-19 vaccine or a placebo. CDR3 loop: CASSLSETQYF. The CDR3 nucleotides are TGTGCCAGCAGCTTAAGTGAGACCCAGTACTTC.